Sequencing of this T cell receptor (beta chain) was carried out in a study of blood T cell repertoires in COVID-19. In the study overall: From the United States, Italy and Spain came samples of acute and convalescent COVID-19. Sources were T cells, B-cell-depleted T cells, or PBMCs; the material itself was cDNA or gDNA.

TCRdb keeps only in-frame clones here, not all; method: immunoSEQ multiplex PCR. The table shows around 150,000 clones, with less than 85% occurring only once. The germline V gene has CDR1 SGHRS and CDR2 YFSETQ. The trim removed 4 bases at V and 4 bases at J, leaving 4 bases unmatched. The CDR3 covers 14 residues. The V and J genes are TRBV5-1 and TRBJ1-5; TRBD1 matches 8 bases. Sequences were obtained from peripheral blood. This TCR was sampled from a woman aged 40 to 50 with COVID-19, enrolled during active disease. CDR3 in amino acids: CASSEGDRNQPQHF. DNA of the CDR3: TGCGCCAGCAGCGAAGGGGACAGGAATCAGCCCCAGCATTTT.